This passage covers 23 T cell receptor beta chains from one sample sequenced in a study of graft-versus-host responses after intestinal transplantation. TCRdb keeps only in-frame clones here, not all; method: immunoSEQ multiplex PCR. This sample yields 95,000 to 150,000 clones, of which approximately 95% are seen a single time; over 2.5% belongs to the top ten. Antigen specificity for these receptors is unknown. The sequencing here drew on unstimulated CD8+ T cells sorted from spleen or lymph node cells, taken before intestinal transplant. The source of these receptors is a human donor who received an intestinal transplant.

This chain links TRBV27 with TRBJ2-6; D is unclear. Germline V gives CDR1 MNHEY, CDR2 SMNVEV (reference sequence). The CDR3 length is 13 residues. The V gene lost 5 bases and the J gene lost 2 bases, with 4 bases spanning the gap. CDR3 coding DNA: TGTGCCAGCAGTACAGCTGGGGCCAACGTCCTGACTTTC. This translates into CASSTAGANVLTF.

The V and J genes are TRBV6-1 and TRBJ1-3; D gene unclear. Germline lookup yields CDR1 MNHNS and CDR2 SASEGT. With 1 base removed from V and 0 bases from J, the gap between germline ends came to 4 bases. This CDR3 is 14 amino acids long. The CDR3 DNA reads TGTGCCAGCAGTGAAGGGGGCTCTGGAAACACCATATATTTT. Translated, it gives CASSEGGSGNTIYF.

The CDR3 nucleotides read TGCGCCAGCAGCCAGATAGCGGGAGCAACCACAGATACGCAGTATTTT. This encodes CASSQIAGATTDTQYF. The chain recombines TRBV5-1 with TRBJ2-3, with TRBD2 matching 9 bases. The CDR3 is made up of 16 amino acids. CDR1 is SGHRS, CDR2 YFSETQ, per germline. V dropped 4 bases and J dropped 2; count of bases not matched to a gene: 8. The entire variable domain, with the rest obtained from reference TRBV5-1 and TRBJ2-3, is as follows: KAGVTQTPRYLIKTRGQQVTLSCSPISGHRSVSWYQQTPGQGLQFLFEYFSETQRNKGNFPGRFSGRQFSNSRSEMNVSTLELGDSALYLCASSQIAGATTDTQYFGPGTRLTVL.

This chain connects TRBV7-6 to TRBJ2-1, with 10 bases identical to TRBD1. Germline V gene data show CDR1 as SGHVS and CDR2 as FNYEAQ. J lost 7 bases, V lost 2 bases, and 5 bases had no gene match. There are 15 residues in the CDR3. CDR3 protein: CASSLLDRGQNEQFF. In DNA form, the CDR3 reads TGTGCCAGCAGCTTATTAGACAGGGGGCAGAATGAGCAGTTCTTC.

The genes are TRBV5-8 and TRBJ2-5; possibly TRBD1 for D (5 bases). The CDR3 consists of 15 residues. V lost 3 bases and J lost 5, with 17 bases in between. Germline V gene lookup returns CDR1 SGHTS and CDR2 YDEGEE. DNA of the CDR3: TGTGCCAGCAGCTCCAAGACGCAAGGGGTGGAGACCCAGTACTTC. As protein: CASSSKTQGVETQYF.

This clone was observed once. The rearrangement links TRBV5-4 to TRBJ2-5; D not resolved. The DNA end favors TRBJ2-7, so the J call may be wrong. CDR1 and CDR2 (germline): SGHNT, YYREEE (reference sequence). The CDR3 totals 12 residues. CDR3 sequence: CASSLGNYEQYF. The CDR3 nucleotides are TGTGCCAGCAGCTTGGGGAACTACGAGCAGTACTTC.

This chain joins TRBV9 and TRBJ2-2; D not certain. The V end lost 4 bases, the J end lost 3 bases, and 1 base lay between the germline ends. Germline values: CDR1 SGDLS, CDR2 YYNGEE. CDR3 length: 11 residues. CDR3 residues: CASSHTGELFF. In DNA, the CDR3 is TGTGCCAGCAGCCACACCGGGGAGCTGTTTTTT.

The gene calls are TRBV10-3 and TRBJ2-7; no firm D call. CDR1 is ENHRY, CDR2 SYGVKD, per germline. There are 11 residues in the CDR3. V lost 4 bases and J lost 6, with 7 bases in between. Here the CDR3 DNA reads TGTGCCATCAGTGCTTGGGCCGAGCAGTACTTC. It is translated as CAISAWAEQYF.

This chain joins TRBV28 and TRBJ2-3; 8 bases fit TRBD2. This CDR3 comprises 15 residues. The germline CDR1 and CDR2 sequences are MDHEN and SYDVKM. With V trimmed by 4 bases and J by 0 bases, 3 bases remained unmatched. The CDR3 bases are TGTGCCAGCAGTTCACTAGCGGATAGCACAGATACGCAGTATTTT. Residues: CASSSLADSTDTQYF.

The V and J genes are TRBV5-3 and TRBJ2-1; 7 positions agree with TRBD2. TRBV5-3 is an open reading frame, and its role is uncertain. V trimming: 4 bases; J trimming: 1 base; junction bases outside the gene matches: 14. CDR3 length: 18 residues. CDR3 amino acids: CARSATPHRLASYNEQFF. CDR3 in DNA: TGTGCCAGAAGCGCAACACCACACAGACTAGCTTCCTACAATGAGCAGTTCTTC.

The V call is TRBV11-3, the J call TRBJ2-1; unclear D gene. CDR3 size: 17 residues. Between the trimmed V and J ends, which lost 4 bases and 0 bases, there was a span of 16 bases. Germline assignment: CDR1 SGHNT and CDR2 YENEEA. CDR3 DNA sequence: TGTGCCAGCAGCTCATCCAGACGGCTACTCTCCTACAATGAGCAGTTCTTC. It translates to CASSSSRRLLSYNEQFF.

The chain recombines TRBV19 with TRBJ1-1; perhaps TRBD1 as D (5 bases). The ends were cut back, 3 bases at V and 4 bases at J, with 9 bases in the middle. Germline loops: CDR1 LNHDA, CDR2 SQIVND (reference sequence). The CDR3 has 13 amino acids. The DNA of the CDR3 is TGTGCCAGTAGTATGGGGCTCATCACTGAAGCTTTCTTT. Protein: CASSMGLITEAFF.

This clone was seen once. J is TRBJ2-7 and V is TRBV2; 7 nucleotides agree with TRBD2. This CDR3 comprises 14 residues. Unmatched junction bases numbered 5, after V lost 4 bases and J lost 2 bases. Germline V CDR1 and CDR2: SNHLY, FYNNEI. This CDR3 reads CASSVRLATYEQYF. Written as DNA, the CDR3 is TGTGCCAGCAGTGTGCGACTAGCTACCTACGAGCAGTACTTC.

The chain recombines TRBV6-5 with TRBJ2-7, with TRBD2 matching over 14 bases. The CDR3 has 14 residues. The germline CDR1 and CDR2 sequences are MNHEY and SVGAGI. Trimming removed 6 bases from V and 5 bases from J; junction bases left unmatched: 3. CDR3: CASSRGLAGDEQYF. The CDR3 DNA is TGTGCCAGCAGCCGGGGACTAGCGGGAGACGAGCAGTACTTC.

DNA for the CDR3: TGTGCCAGCCACCCATATGTGGGACGGAGACTAGCGGGAGCACACGAGCAGTACTTC. It translates to CASHPYVGRRLAGAHEQYF. The chain carries TRBV28 and TRBJ2-7; TRBD2 agrees at 12 bases. The germline V gene encodes CDR1 MDHEN and CDR2 SYDVKM. The CDR3 is made up of 19 amino acids. V gave up 8 bases and J gave up 5 bases; unmatched junction bases: 22. Full variable domain (remainder filled in from reference TRBV28 and TRBJ2-7): DVKVTQSSRYLVKRTGEKVFLECVQDMDHENMFWYRQDPGLGLRLIYFSYDVKMKEKGDIPEGYSVSREKKERFSLILESASTNQTSMYLCASHPYVGRRLAGAHEQYFGPGTRLTVT.

The V and J genes are TRBV7-9 and TRBJ1-2, with a weak D call TRBD1 (5 bases). The CDR3 sequence is 15 residues long. Trimming took off 5 bases at V and 4 bases at J, with 17 bases between the two ends. In germline, CDR1 is SEHNR, CDR2 FQNEAQ (reference sequence). The CDR3 loop reads CASSPTTEGTYGYTF. The CDR3 DNA sequence: TGTGCCAGCAGCCCCACCACTGAAGGGACCTATGGCTACACCTTC.

This clone appeared a single time. This chain connects TRBV5-1 to TRBJ1-5; D is possibly TRBD1 (5 bases). Trimming cost V 6 bases and J 2 bases, with 15 bases left between them. In germline, CDR1 is SGHRS, CDR2 YFSETQ. The CDR3 has 15 residues. In nucleotides, the CDR3 is TGCGCCAGCACCTACCCAGGGTCTCGCAATCAGCCCCAGCATTTT. It translates to CASTYPGSRNQPQHF.

This clone was recorded once. The rearrangement uses TRBV7-2 and TRBJ2-3; 9 bases fit TRBD2. CDR1 and CDR2 from the germline V gene are SGHTA and FQGNSA. CDR3 length: 15 residues. The V and J ends lost 5 bases and 11 bases, in that order; junction bases with no gene match: 14. The DNA for the CDR3 is TGTGCCAGCAGCCCCCGGTTTGGTAGCGGGAGAGTGCAGTATTTT. Its protein product is CASSPRFGSGRVQYF.

The gene calls are TRBV15 and TRBJ2-3; D not certain. The V gene lost 3 bases and the J gene lost 2 bases, with 15 bases spanning the gap. The length of the CDR3 is 16 residues. CDR1 is LNHNV and CDR2 is YYDKDF in the germline V gene (reference sequence). The CDR3 region is CATSSRSSGFTDTQYF. CDR3 coding DNA: TGTGCCACCAGCAGTAGGAGTTCGGGCTTCACAGATACGCAGTATTTT.

Remarks on this clone: At one boundary the junction diverges from the germline segment, which might be a read error. This chain joins TRBV4-1 and TRBJ1-1, with D unresolved. CDR1 and CDR2 from the germline V gene are MGHRA and YSYEKL. This CDR3 has 14 amino acids. The CDR3 bases are TGCGCCAGCACCCCTCGCAGAACACCCCGAGGCGCTTCCTTT. Its protein product is CASTPRRTPRGASF.

CDR3 sequence (DNA): TGCGCCAGCAGCCAAGAGTGGCAGGGTCTTTCCTACGAGCAGTACTTC. Translating it yields CASSQEWQGLSYEQYF. V gene TRBV4-3 combines with J gene TRBJ2-7; possibly TRBD1 for D (5 bases). This CDR3 is 16 amino acids long. The V end lost 0 bases, the J end lost 1 base, and 13 bases lay between the germline ends. Germline loops: CDR1 LGHNA, CDR2 YSLEER.

The CDR3 nucleotides are TGTGCCAGCAGTCGCGGACCCGACCGGGCCCCTGAACCTAACTATGGCTACACCTTC. Translated, it gives CASSRGPDRAPEPNYGYTF. The chain carries TRBV27 and TRBJ1-2, with unresolved D. Germline V gives CDR1 MNHEY, CDR2 SMNVEV (reference sequence). The CDR3 is 19 amino acids. With 5 bases removed from V and 0 bases from J, the gap between germline ends came to 25 bases.

This sequence joins TRBV9 and TRBJ1-4, with 7 bases aligning to TRBD1. The germline V gene encodes CDR1 SGDLS and CDR2 YYNGEE. This CDR3 has 15 amino acids. The V and J ends lost 4 bases and 4 bases, in that order; junction bases with no gene match: 7. The CDR3 region is CASSPWDSHNEKLFF. In DNA form, the CDR3 reads TGTGCCAGCAGCCCCTGGGACAGCCATAATGAAAAACTGTTTTTT. Full variable domain (outside the CDR3, taken from reference TRBV9 and TRBJ1-4): DSGVTQTPKHLITATGQRVTLRCSPRSGDLSVYWYQQSLDQGLQFLIQYYNGEERAKGNILERFSAQQFPDLHSELNLSSLELGDSALYFCASSPWDSHNEKLFFGSGTQLSVL.